This T cell receptor beta chain was sequenced during a study of sequential checkpoint blockade in melanoma. Study-level information: Matched biopsies came pretreatment and at week 13 for approximately 20 patients.

Assay: immunoSEQ multiplex PCR; the TCRdb copy retains only in-frame clones and omits some. The data contain roughly 950 clones, 25% to 30% of them seen just once; the ten biggest clones take up 15%. Treatment noted: randomized to nivolumab then ipilimumab (arm A) or the reverse (arm B). Patients had received no earlier DNA-damaging chemotherapy. Per germline, CDR1 SGHNT and CDR2 YENEEA. Trimming took off 5 bases at V and 4 bases at J, with 15 bases between the two ends. The CDR3 is 15 amino acids. V gene TRBV11-3 combines with J gene TRBJ1-5; the D gene is possibly TRBD1 (5 bases). The sequence came from a human donor with melanoma. Material: tumor tissue (inferred from file names), obtained from a patient given nivolumab and ipilimumab in sequence. The chain's CDR3 is CASSATGRPNQPQHF. CDR3 nucleotide sequence: TGTGCCAGCAGCGCTACGGGACGCCCGAATCAGCCCCAGCATTTT.